Following are 31 T cell receptor beta chains from one sample sequenced in a study of lymphopenia after photon versus proton radiotherapy. The repertoire was sequenced with immunoSEQ multiplex PCR; TCRdb's copy has only in-frame clones and lacks some. Altogether around 64,000 clones are present, roughly 92% being singletons, with the ten largest covering about 2.2%. The input for sequencing was peripheral blood, taken from a patient treated with photon-based radiotherapy. These receptors were taken from a woman aged 40 to 50 with cholangiocarcinoma.

The chain recombines TRBV6-6 with TRBJ1-6, with D maybe TRBD1 (6 bases). CDR1 is MNHNY, CDR2 SVGAGI, per germline (reference sequence). This CDR3 comprises 14 residues. V was trimmed by 1 base and J by 7 bases, leaving 8 bases between them. In nucleotides, the CDR3 is TGTGCCAGCAGTTACTGGACAGACAATTCACCCCTCCACTTT. Amino acids: CASSYWTDNSPLHF.

The rearrangement links TRBV7-9 to TRBJ2-7; D possibly matches TRBD1 or TRBD2 (5 bases each). This CDR3 contains 14 residues. The germline V gene encodes CDR1 SEHNR and CDR2 FQNEAQ (reference sequence). Deletions cut 1 base from V and 6 bases from J, with 13 bases between. The CDR3 here is CASSLEQAGGEQYF. The CDR3 coding sequence is TGTGCCAGCAGCTTAGAACAGGCTGGGGGCGAGCAGTACTTC.

The V and J genes are TRBV5-4 and TRBJ2-2; D remains ambiguous. There are 15 residues in the CDR3. Trimming took off 3 bases at V and 5 bases at J, with 14 bases between the two ends. CDR1 and CDR2 from the germline V gene are SGHNT and YYREEE (reference sequence). CDR3 coding DNA: TGTGCCAGCAGCTCCCGTCGAGGTTTTACCGGGGAGCTGTTTTTT. Translated, it gives CASSSRRGFTGELFF.

The chain combines TRBV7-2 with TRBJ1-1, with a weak D call TRBD1 (5 bases). Germline lookup yields CDR1 SGHTA and CDR2 FQGNSA. The CDR3 extends over 15 amino acids. Trimming removed 3 bases from V and 8 bases from J, with 19 bases in between. In nucleotides, the CDR3 is TGTGCCAGCAGCTTGTGGTCGGGGGGTGAAGCAGAAGCTTTCTTT. The encoded protein is CASSLWSGGEAEAFF.

The chain has TRBV30 and TRBJ2-5; TRBD1 matches 7 bases. The CDR3 consists of 13 residues. Germline loops: CDR1 GTSNPN, CDR2 SVGIG (reference sequence). J lost 3 bases, V lost 7 bases, and 8 bases had no gene match. CDR3 nucleotides: TGTGCCTCATCGCGACAGGGTAAAGAGACCCAGTACTTC. Translation gives CASSRQGKETQYF.

The chain couples TRBV27 to TRBJ2-5, with TRBD2 identical over 13 bases. Germline lookup yields CDR1 MNHEY and CDR2 SMNVEV (reference sequence). The V segment lost 6 bases and the J segment 9 bases; nucleotides outside the gene matches: 7. The CDR3 spans 14 residues. CDR3 in amino acids: CASRRTSGSEAQYF. The CDR3 nucleotides are TGTGCCAGCAGGCGGACTAGCGGGAGTGAGGCCCAGTACTTC.

The rearrangement links TRBV27 to TRBJ2-7; 8 positions match TRBD1. The CDR3 is 14 residues long. Germline V gene lookup returns CDR1 MNHEY and CDR2 SMNVEV (reference sequence). Germline trimming cut 8 bases from V and 2 bases from J; bases unmatched to any gene: 8. The CDR3, as DNA: TGTGCCAGCCGTCAGCAGGACAGGGCCTACGAGCAGTACTTC. Protein product: CASRQQDRAYEQYF.

The chain has TRBV30 and TRBJ2-7, with D possibly called TRBD1 or TRBD2 (5 bases each). Between the trimmed V and J ends, which lost 0 bases and 0 bases, there was a span of 12 bases. The CDR3 is 15 amino acids. The V gene's germline CDR1 is GTSNPN and CDR2 SVGIG (reference sequence). CDR3 residues: CAWSVGTVVSYEQYF. The CDR3 region has the DNA TGTGCCTGGAGTGTAGGGACGGTGGTCTCCTACGAGCAGTACTTC.

The genes are TRBV5-1 and TRBJ1-2, with D perhaps TRBD1 (5 bases). This CDR3 has 14 amino acids. V lost 0 bases and J 4 bases, leaving 10 bases between the germline ends. Per the germline V gene, CDR1 is SGHRS and CDR2 is YFSETQ. CDR3 in DNA: TGCGCCAGCAGCTTGGGACAGTCTATCTATGGCTACACCTTC. Its protein is CASSLGQSIYGYTF.

Comment on this clone: This CDR3 is missing its conserved last phenylalanine or tryptophan, likely due to a read error. The DNA is omitted, as the CDR3 cannot be located on it reliably, and the CDR3 follows TCRdb's listing. The CDR3 sequence: CSVEDGLV. The chain employs TRBV29-1 and TRBJ1-1. The germline V gene encodes CDR1 SQVTM and CDR2 ANQGSEA. Ends included, the CDR3 has 8 residues.

The chain couples TRBV12-5 to TRBJ2-7; D uncertain. CDR1 is LGHNT, CDR2 FRNRAP, per germline. The CDR3 runs 11 residues. V was trimmed by 7 bases and J by 6 bases, leaving 10 bases between them. This chain's CDR3 is CASAISSEQYF. CDR3 DNA: TGTGCTAGTGCCATATCTAGCGAGCAGTACTTC.

The V and J genes are TRBV6-1 and TRBJ1-1; D ambiguous. Germline V gene lookup returns CDR1 MNHNS and CDR2 SASEGT. The CDR3 extends over 12 amino acids. Trimming removed 1 base from V and 0 bases from J, with 0 bases in between. CDR3 bases: TGTGCCAGCAGTGAAGTGAACACTGAAGCTTTCTTT. Its protein is CASSEVNTEAFF.

The rearrangement uses TRBV2 and TRBJ2-7; 9 bases are a match to TRBD1. Germline V gives CDR1 SNHLY, CDR2 FYNNEI. CDR3 size: 14 residues. V lost 8 bases, J lost 1 base, and 6 bases stayed unmatched. Written as DNA, the CDR3 is TGTGCCAGCTGCCTGGGACAGGGTTCCTACGAGCAGTACTTC. Translated, it gives CASCLGQGSYEQYF.

V is TRBV2 and J is TRBJ2-5; D remains ambiguous. V gave up 9 bases and J gave up 0 bases, with 5 bases separating them. Germline CDR1 reads SNHLY; CDR2 reads FYNNEI. The CDR3 has 11 amino acids. This chain's CDR3 is CASGNQETQYF. The DNA for the CDR3 is TGTGCCAGTGGGAACCAAGAGACCCAGTACTTC. The variable domain in full, with the rest retrieved from reference TRBV2 and TRBJ2-5, is EPEVTQTPSHQVTQMGQEVILRCVPISNHLYFYWYRQILGQKVEFLVSFYNNEISEKSEIFDDQFSVERPDGSNFTLKIRSTKLEDSAMYFCASGNQETQYFGPGTRLLVL.

The rearrangement joins TRBV27 to TRBJ2-1; TRBD2 aligns across 13 bases. From germline, CDR1 is MNHEY and CDR2 SMNVEV (reference sequence). The J segment lost 5 bases and the V segment lost 7 bases, leaving 11 bases of the junction unmatched. The CDR3 runs 17 residues. In DNA form, the CDR3 reads TGTGCCAGCAAATTATTGGGGACTAGCGGGGTAGACAATGAGCAGTTCTTC. Protein: CASKLLGTSGVDNEQFF.

J is TRBJ1-2 and V is TRBV7-2, with unresolved D. This CDR3 comprises 14 residues. Per the germline V gene, CDR1 is SGHTA and CDR2 is FQGNSA. V lost 1 base and J 4 bases, leaving 10 bases between the germline ends. In DNA, the CDR3 is TGTGCCAGCAGCTTAGAGAGGGCCATCTATGGCTACACCTTC. Translated: CASSLERAIYGYTF. Drawing the rest from reference TRBV7-2 and TRBJ1-2, the complete variable domain is GAGVSQSPSNKVTEKGKDVELRCDPISGHTALYWYRQSLGQGLEFLIYFQGNSAPDKSGLPSDRFSAERTGGSVSTLTIQRTQQEDSAVYLCASSLERAIYGYTFGSGTRLTVV.

This rearrangement joins TRBV4-1 to TRBJ2-7, with 12 nucleotides matching TRBD1. V shed 2 bases and J 7 bases; nucleotides not matched to a gene: 12. Germline CDR1 reads MGHRA; CDR2 reads YSYEKL. The CDR3 runs to 17 residues. CDR3 DNA sequence: TGCGCCAGCAGCCAAAGCTTTTCGGGACAGGGGGCAGGGGAGCAGTACTTC. It encodes CASSQSFSGQGAGEQYF.

The chain joins TRBV5-1 to TRBJ2-7; D ambiguous. CDR1 and CDR2 from the germline V gene are SGHRS and YFSETQ. Deletions cut 0 bases from V and 4 bases from J, with 8 bases between. There are 13 residues in the CDR3. DNA of the CDR3: TGCGCCAGCAGCTTGGAGGTCTCGTACGAGCAGTACTTC. The encoded protein is CASSLEVSYEQYF.

The chain recombines TRBV6-1 with TRBJ1-1; 9 positions agree with TRBD1. Germline CDR1 MNHNS, CDR2 SASEGT. The CDR3 totals 13 residues. V was clipped by 8 bases and J by 3 bases; unmatched bases: 4. The CDR3 bases are TGTGCCAGCTTACAGGGGGCATACACTGAAGCTTTCTTT. It is translated as CASLQGAYTEAFF.

V usage is TRBV9 and J usage is TRBJ2-3, with 7 bases fitting TRBD1. Unmatched junction bases numbered 7, after V lost 0 bases and J lost 6 bases. The length of the CDR3 is 15 residues. Germline V gene lookup returns CDR1 SGDLS and CDR2 YYNGEE. The CDR3 coding sequence is TGTGCCAGCAGCGTAGGAGGGGGCCTATGGGATACGCAGTATTTT. It is translated as CASSVGGGLWDTQYF.

The gene calls are TRBV9 and TRBJ1-5; TRBD1 might be the D (5 bases). CDR1 is SGDLS and CDR2 is YYNGEE in the germline V gene. CDR3 length: 14 residues. With 2 bases removed from V and 1 base from J, the gap between germline ends came to 7 bases. CDR3 residues: CASSVRDSNQPQHF. The CDR3 DNA sequence: TGTGCCAGCAGCGTCCGGGACAGCAATCAGCCCCAGCATTTT.

This clone was observed once. The chain joins TRBV5-4 to TRBJ2-7; no definite D call. Looked up from germline, CDR1 is SGHNT and CDR2 is YYREEE (reference sequence). This CDR3 comprises 13 residues. Trimming stripped 4 bases from V and 7 bases from J, with 15 bases between. The DNA for the CDR3 is TGTGCCAGCAGCGTACTGGCTGGTCGTGAGCAGTACTTC. Translation gives CASSVLAGREQYF.

The CDR3 DNA is TGTGCCAGCAGGTCGCTAGGGGGGTCCTCCTACAATGAGCAGTTCTTC. Translated, it gives CASRSLGGSSYNEQFF. V and J are TRBV7-8 and TRBJ2-1; the D gene could be TRBD1 or TRBD2 (6 bases each). The germline V gene has CDR1 SGHVS and CDR2 FQNEAQ. This CDR3 is built from 16 residues. Trimming pared 6 bases from V and 0 bases from J, leaving 15 bases between.

This chain uses TRBV27 with TRBJ1-6; TRBD1 matches 9 bases. Germline trimming cut 6 bases from V and 5 bases from J; bases unmatched to any gene: 8. Germline CDR1 MNHEY, CDR2 SMNVEV (reference sequence). CDR3 length: 16 amino acids. The CDR3 protein is CASRQGAPGNNSPLHF. The CDR3 DNA reads TGTGCCAGCAGACAGGGGGCCCCGGGGAATAATTCACCCCTCCACTTT.

This clone was seen once. V and J are TRBV5-1 and TRBJ1-2, with D unclear. CDR3 length: 14 residues. V gave up 0 bases and J gave up 6 bases, with 12 bases separating them. Germline CDR1 reads SGHRS; CDR2 reads YFSETQ. The CDR3 nucleotides read TGCGCCAGCAGCTTGGCCGGCAGCCGAAATGGCTACACCTTC. Its translation is CASSLAGSRNGYTF. The full variable domain, its missing parts supplied by reference TRBV5-1 and TRBJ1-2, is KAGVTQTPRYLIKTRGQQVTLSCSPISGHRSVSWYQQTPGQGLQFLFEYFSETQRNKGNFPGRFSGRQFSNSRSEMNVSTLELGDSALYLCASSLAGSRNGYTFGSGTRLTVV.

Points on this clone: An end of the junction does not agree with germline; a read error may underlie this. The genes are TRBV2 and TRBJ2-7; TRBD1 aligns across 9 bases. This CDR3 region has 16 residues. Germline values: CDR1 SNHLY, CDR2 FYNNEI. The CDR3 here is CASSQAQGQGRGEQYF. The CDR3 coding sequence is TGTGCCAGCAGTCAAGCCCAGGGACAGGGAAGGGGCGAGCAGTACTTC. The full variable domain, completed using reference TRBV2 and TRBJ2-7, is EPEVTQTPSHQVTQMGQEVILRCVPISNHLYFYWYRQILGQKVEFLVSFYNNEISEKSEIFDDQFSVERPDGSNFTLKIRSTKLEDSAMYFCASSQAQGQGRGEQYFGPGTRLTVT.

This sequence joins TRBV27 and TRBJ2-7; no reliable D call. This CDR3 has 14 amino acids. Germline CDR1 and CDR2: MNHEY and SMNVEV (reference sequence). Trimming cost V 5 bases and J 5 bases, with 16 bases left between them. The CDR3 sequence is CASSRAGRFHEQYF. CDR3 nucleotides: TGTGCCAGCAGTAGGGCCGGTCGTTTCCACGAGCAGTACTTC.

This chain uses TRBV6-1 with TRBJ1-3; D not resolved. Trimming took off 6 bases at V and 4 bases at J, with 7 bases between the two ends. This CDR3 contains 12 residues. The V gene's germline CDR1 is MNHNS and CDR2 SASEGT. The CDR3 DNA reads TGTGCCAGCAGCCCTAGAGGAAACACCATATATTTT. Translation: CASSPRGNTIYF.

The V and J genes are TRBV6-1 and TRBJ1-2, with D tentatively TRBD1 (6 bases). Trimming cost V 7 bases and J 8 bases, with 17 bases left between them. This CDR3 spans 13 amino acids. Germline V gene data show CDR1 as MNHNS and CDR2 as SASEGT. CDR3 region: CASTHGTHRGYTF. Written as DNA, the CDR3 is TGTGCCAGCACCCATGGGACACATAGAGGCTACACCTTC.

The rearrangement uses TRBV11-1 and TRBJ2-7; 8 bases align to TRBD2. Looked up from germline, CDR1 is SGHAT and CDR2 is FQDESV (reference sequence). The CDR3 has 16 residues. V trimming: 5 bases; J trimming: 7 bases; junction bases outside the gene matches: 16. The CDR3 is CASSDDIIAGTSEQYF. Written as DNA, the CDR3 is TGTGCCAGCAGCGATGACATTATAGCGGGAACAAGTGAGCAGTACTTC.

The chain combines TRBV30 with TRBJ2-7; 13 nucleotides match TRBD2. Trimming cost V 3 bases and J 0 bases; bases outside gene matches: 14. The V gene's germline CDR1 is GTSNPN and CDR2 SVGIG (reference sequence). The CDR3 sequence is 19 residues long. CDR3 DNA sequence: TGTGCCTGGAGACCCCCGCGGACTAGCGGGAGACCAGACTCCTACGAGCAGTACTTC. Its protein is CAWRPPRTSGRPDSYEQYF.